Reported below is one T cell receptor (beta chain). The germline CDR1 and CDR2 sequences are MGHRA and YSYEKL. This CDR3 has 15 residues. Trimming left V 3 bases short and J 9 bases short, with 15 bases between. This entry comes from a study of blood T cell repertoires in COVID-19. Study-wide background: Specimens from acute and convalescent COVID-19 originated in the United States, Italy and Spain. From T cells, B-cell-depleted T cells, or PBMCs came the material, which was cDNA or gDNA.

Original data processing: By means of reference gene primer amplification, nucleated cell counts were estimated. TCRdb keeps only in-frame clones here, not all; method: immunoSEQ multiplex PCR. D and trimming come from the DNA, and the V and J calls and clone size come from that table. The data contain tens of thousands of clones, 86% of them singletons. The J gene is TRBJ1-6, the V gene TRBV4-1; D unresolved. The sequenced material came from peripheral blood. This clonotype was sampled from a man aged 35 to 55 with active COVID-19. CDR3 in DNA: TGCGCCAGCAGCCACAATGCGGGGTCGGGTTCACCCCTCCACTTT. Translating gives CASSHNAGSGSPLHF.